Detailed here is one T cell receptor (beta chain). This specimen belongs to a study of blood T cell repertoires in COVID-19. Produced via immunoSEQ multiplex PCR; TCRdb's table is partial and in-frame only. The sample records 270,000 or so clones, less than 85% being singletons. The germline CDR1 and CDR2 sequences are SGHVS and FQNEAQ. J was trimmed by 4 bases and V by 1 base; bases with no gene match: 5. This CDR3 has 16 amino acids. The sample was peripheral blood. This clonotype originated in a woman between 18 and 29 years old with acute or convalescent COVID-19. The genes are TRBV7-8 and TRBJ2-3; TRBD2 matches at 10 bases. The CDR3 coding sequence is TGTGCCAGCAGCTTAGGGACTAGCGGAGGGGCAGATACGCAGTATTTT. This translates into CASSLGTSGGADTQYF.